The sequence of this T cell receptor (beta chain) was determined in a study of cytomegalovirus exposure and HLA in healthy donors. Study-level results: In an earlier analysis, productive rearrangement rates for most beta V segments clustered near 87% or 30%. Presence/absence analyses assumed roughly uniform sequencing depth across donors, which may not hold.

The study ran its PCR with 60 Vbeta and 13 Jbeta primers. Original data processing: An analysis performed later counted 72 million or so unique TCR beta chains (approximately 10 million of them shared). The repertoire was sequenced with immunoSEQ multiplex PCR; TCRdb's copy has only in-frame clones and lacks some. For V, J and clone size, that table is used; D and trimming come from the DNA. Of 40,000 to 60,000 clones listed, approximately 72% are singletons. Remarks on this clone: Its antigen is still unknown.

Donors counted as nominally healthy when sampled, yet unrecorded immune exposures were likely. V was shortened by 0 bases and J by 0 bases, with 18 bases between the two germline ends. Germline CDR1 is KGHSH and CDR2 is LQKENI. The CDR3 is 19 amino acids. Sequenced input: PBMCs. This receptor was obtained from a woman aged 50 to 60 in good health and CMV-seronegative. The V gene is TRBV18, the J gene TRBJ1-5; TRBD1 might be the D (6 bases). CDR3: CASSPPPPRGAYSNQPQHF. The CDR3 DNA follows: TGTGCCAGCTCACCACCCCCCCCCAGGGGCGCGTATAGCAATCAGCCCCAGCATTTT.